What follows describes a single T cell receptor (beta chain). As yet, its antigen is unknown. Other DNA sequences in the same sample also yield this CDR3. This specimen comes from a study of cytomegalovirus exposure and HLA in healthy donors. Study as a whole: In a previous analysis, nearly 120 million unique TCR beta sequences were found from 150 million to 200 million T cells.

Broader study findings: Per a prior analysis, the majority of TCR beta V segments were productive roughly 87% or roughly 30% of the time.

PCR employed 60 Vbeta and 13 Jbeta primers. In the authors' workflow: As a later analysis found, there were tens of millions of unique TCR beta chains, of which roughly 11 million were shared. The table came from immunoSEQ multiplex PCR; TCRdb's copy has only in-frame clones and leaves some out. D and trimming come from the DNA, and the V and J calls and clone size come from that table. The table records some 190,000 clones, roughly three quarters of them present only once. Trimming cost V 5 bases and J 2 bases; bases outside gene matches: 9. Germline CDR1 is SGHVS and CDR2 is FQNEAQ. The CDR3 totals 17 residues.

This TCR was recovered from a woman in her 30s in good health and CMV-seropositive. The genes are TRBV7-8 and TRBJ2-3, with 11 bases lining up with TRBD2. Sample: PBMCs. The CDR3 sequence is CASSLGASGGLTDTQYF. CDR3 coding DNA: TGTGCCAGCAGCCTAGGTGCTAGCGGGGGGCTCACAGATACGCAGTATTTT.